The rows below give T cell receptor beta chains drawn from one sample of a study of blood T cell repertoires in COVID-19. Only in-frame clones appear in the TCRdb table, and some are missing; sequencing was by immunoSEQ multiplex PCR. The sample records about 170,000 clones, 84% being singletons. Sequenced: peripheral blood. These receptors came from an older woman with COVID-19, enrolled during active disease. The CDR3 runs from the conserved cysteine through the conserved F or W. Fields, in order: D gene, clone size, J gene, V gene, CDR3 protein, CDR3 DNA. A D gene is named only where the DNA matches it firmly. Clone size, where shown, is once, few, many, or a class for clones that have expanded.

D gene: TRBD1; clone size: -; J gene: TRBJ2-5; V gene: TRBV2; CDR3 protein: CASDRGLRETQYF; CDR3 DNA: TGTGCCAGCGACAGGGGGCTGAGAGAGACCCAGTACTTC
D gene: TRBD1; clone size: -; J gene: TRBJ1-2; V gene: TRBV6-5; CDR3 protein: CASSPGQGGYGYTF; CDR3 DNA: TGTGCCAGCAGTCCGGGACAGGGGGGTTATGGCTACACCTTC
D gene: TRBD2; clone size: -; J gene: TRBJ2-5; V gene: TRBV19; CDR3 protein: CASSPGGSGNGETQYF; CDR3 DNA: TGTGCCAGTAGTCCGGGGGGAAGCGGGAACGGAGAGACCCAGTACTTC
D gene: -; clone size: -; J gene: TRBJ1-1; V gene: TRBV3-1/TRBV3-2; CDR3 protein: CASSQGSTWPLNTEAFF; CDR3 DNA: TGTGCCAGCAGCCAAGGTTCCACGTGGCCGCTGAACACTGAAGCTTTCTTT
D gene: TRBD2; clone size: few; J gene: TRBJ2-1; V gene: TRBV11-3; CDR3 protein: CASSFGGGNYNEQFF; CDR3 DNA: TGTGCCAGCAGCTTCGGCGGGGGGAACTACAATGAGCAGTTCTTC
D gene: TRBD1; clone size: -; J gene: TRBJ1-1; V gene: TRBV6-5; CDR3 protein: CASSSGTGVAEAFF; CDR3 DNA: TGTGCCAGCAGTTCCGGGACAGGGGTCGCTGAAGCTTTCTTT
D gene: -; clone size: -; J gene: TRBJ2-1; V gene: TRBV18; CDR3 protein: CASSSSGNEQFF; CDR3 DNA: TGTGCCAGCTCATCAAGCGGGAATGAGCAGTTCTTC
D gene: TRBD2; clone size: -; J gene: TRBJ2-1; V gene: TRBV6-5; CDR3 protein: CASILPLAGYNEQFF; CDR3 DNA: TGTGCCAGCATTCTTCCTCTAGCGGGGTACAATGAGCAGTTCTTC
D gene: TRBD2; clone size: -; J gene: TRBJ2-5; V gene: TRBV28; CDR3 protein: CASSVPRGGKETQYF; CDR3 DNA: TGTGCCAGCAGTGTCCCTCGCGGGGGGAAAGAGACCCAGTACTTC
D gene: TRBD1; clone size: -; J gene: TRBJ2-2; V gene: TRBV9; CDR3 protein: CASSGDRLAAGELFF; CDR3 DNA: TGTGCCAGCAGCGGGGACAGATTGGCGGCCGGGGAGCTGTTTTTT
D gene: TRBD1; clone size: -; J gene: TRBJ2-5; V gene: TRBV6-5; CDR3 protein: CASSLTGGSQYF; CDR3 DNA: TGTGCCAGCAGTTTGACAGGGGGGAGCCAGTACTTC
D gene: -; clone size: once; J gene: TRBJ2-7; V gene: TRBV6-5; CDR3 protein: CASRKHYEQYF; CDR3 DNA: TGTGCCAGCAGAAAACACTACGAGCAGTACTTC
D gene: TRBD1; clone size: -; J gene: TRBJ2-3; V gene: TRBV2; CDR3 protein: CASKKDRADTDTQYF; CDR3 DNA: TGTGCCAGCAAAAAGGACAGGGCGGACACAGATACGCAGTATTTT
D gene: TRBD1; clone size: -; J gene: TRBJ2-3; V gene: TRBV5-4; CDR3 protein: CASSFDGTGEDTQYF; CDR3 DNA: TGTGCCAGCAGCTTTGACGGGACAGGGGAAGATACGCAGTATTTT
D gene: -; clone size: -; J gene: TRBJ1-2; V gene: TRBV13; CDR3 protein: CASSSRGSYGYTF; CDR3 DNA: TGTGCCAGCAGCAGCAGGGGAAGCTATGGCTACACCTTC
D gene: -; clone size: few; J gene: TRBJ2-1; V gene: TRBV7-9; CDR3 protein: CASTLEQFF; CDR3 DNA: TGTGCCAGCACGCTCGAGCAGTTCTTC
D gene: -; clone size: -; J gene: TRBJ2-1; V gene: TRBV11-3; CDR3 protein: CASSLRSDNEQFF; CDR3 DNA: TGTGCCAGCAGCTTACGCTCAGACAATGAGCAGTTCTTC
D gene: -; clone size: -; J gene: TRBJ1-2; V gene: TRBV18; CDR3 protein: CASSAGKGYTF; CDR3 DNA: TGTGCCAGCTCAGCAGGGAAGGGCTACACCTTC
D gene: TRBD1; clone size: -; J gene: TRBJ1-5; V gene: TRBV6-5; CDR3 protein: CASGQGLLNQPQHF; CDR3 DNA: TGTGCCAGCGGACAGGGACTGTTGAATCAGCCCCAGCATTTT
D gene: TRBD1; clone size: -; J gene: TRBJ2-1; V gene: TRBV11-3; CDR3 protein: CASSSGTGINEQFF; CDR3 DNA: TGTGCCAGCAGCTCCGGGACAGGGATTAATGAGCAGTTCTTC
D gene: TRBD2; clone size: -; J gene: TRBJ2-3; V gene: TRBV6-5; CDR3 protein: CASKRAGGLTDTQYF; CDR3 DNA: TGTGCCAGCAAACGAGCGGGAGGGCTAACAGATACGCAGTATTTT
D gene: TRBD1; clone size: -; J gene: TRBJ2-7; V gene: TRBV14; CDR3 protein: CASSLGQGGEQYF; CDR3 DNA: TGTGCCAGCAGCCTTGGACAGGGGGGCGAGCAGTACTTC
D gene: TRBD2; clone size: -; J gene: TRBJ2-1; V gene: TRBV5-1; CDR3 protein: CASSPSGGSYNEQFF; CDR3 DNA: TGCGCCAGCAGCCCTAGCGGGGGCTCCTACAATGAGCAGTTCTTC
D gene: TRBD1; clone size: -; J gene: TRBJ2-1; V gene: TRBV3-1/TRBV3-2; CDR3 protein: CASSPGTGSNNEQFF; CDR3 DNA: TGTGCCAGCAGCCCCGGGACAGGGTCAAACAATGAGCAGTTCTTC
D gene: -; clone size: -; J gene: TRBJ1-1; V gene: TRBV7-9; CDR3 protein: CASSWGRREKKVNTEAFF; CDR3 DNA: TGTGCCAGCAGCTGGGGGCGAAGGGAGAAAAAAGTGAACACTGAAGCTTTCTTT
D gene: TRBD1; clone size: -; J gene: TRBJ1-4; V gene: TRBV29-1; CDR3 protein: CSVEAGQDGRKLFF; CDR3 DNA: TGCAGCGTTGAGGCGGGACAGGATGGTCGAAAACTGTTTTTT
D gene: TRBD1; clone size: -; J gene: TRBJ2-3; V gene: TRBV4-2; CDR3 protein: CASSLLTGNSDTQYF; CDR3 DNA: TGTGCCAGCAGCCTCTTGACAGGGAACTCAGATACGCAGTATTTT
D gene: TRBD1; clone size: -; J gene: TRBJ2-1; V gene: TRBV5-1; CDR3 protein: CASSLGTGLGEQFF; CDR3 DNA: TGCGCCAGCAGCTTGGGGACAGGGTTGGGTGAGCAGTTCTTC
D gene: -; clone size: -; J gene: TRBJ1-1; V gene: TRBV28; CDR3 protein: CASSPTIPRGNTEAFF; CDR3 DNA: TGTGCCAGCAGTCCTACGATTCCACGGGGGAACACTGAAGCTTTCTTT
D gene: -; clone size: -; J gene: TRBJ2-2; V gene: TRBV2; CDR3 protein: CASSLRGLGSNTGELFF; CDR3 DNA: TGTGCCAGCAGTCTCCGCGGACTGGGCTCGAACACCGGGGAGCTGTTTTTT
D gene: -; clone size: -; J gene: TRBJ1-2; V gene: TRBV30; CDR3 protein: CAWSWGGANYGYTF; CDR3 DNA: TGTGCCTGGAGTTGGGGGGGTGCGAACTATGGCTACACCTTC
D gene: -; clone size: -; J gene: TRBJ1-2; V gene: TRBV6-5; CDR3 protein: CASSFALNHRNGYTF; CDR3 DNA: TGTGCCAGCAGTTTCGCCCTAAACCACAGGAATGGCTACACCTTC
D gene: TRBD1; clone size: -; J gene: TRBJ2-1; V gene: TRBV19; CDR3 protein: CASRLVPGQGPYNEQFF; CDR3 DNA: TGTGCCAGTAGATTAGTCCCGGGACAGGGGCCTTACAATGAGCAGTTCTTC
D gene: -; clone size: -; J gene: TRBJ1-5; V gene: TRBV10-3; CDR3 protein: CAISDPARLPQHF; CDR3 DNA: TGTGCCATCAGTGATCCTGCTCGACTGCCCCAGCATTTT
D gene: -; clone size: -; J gene: TRBJ1-2; V gene: TRBV7-2; CDR3 protein: CASSPHDNRNYGYTF; CDR3 DNA: TGTGCCAGCAGCCCCCACGACAACCGTAACTATGGCTACACCTTC
D gene: -; clone size: -; J gene: TRBJ1-2; V gene: TRBV5-1; CDR3 protein: CASSEIPGQDYTF; CDR3 DNA: TGCGCCAGCAGCGAAATCCCGGGACAAGACTACACCTTC
D gene: -; clone size: -; J gene: TRBJ1-2; V gene: TRBV6-1; CDR3 protein: CASSDREIYGYTF; CDR3 DNA: TGTGCCAGCAGTGACCGAGAAATCTATGGCTACACCTTC
D gene: TRBD1; clone size: -; J gene: TRBJ2-7; V gene: TRBV30; CDR3 protein: CAWSAGGYYEQYF; CDR3 DNA: TGTGCCTGGAGCGCAGGGGGTTACTACGAGCAGTACTTC
D gene: -; clone size: -; J gene: TRBJ2-4; V gene: TRBV20-1; CDR3 protein: CSAAKNIQYF; CDR3 DNA: TGCAGTGCGGCAAAAAACATTCAGTACTTC
D gene: -; clone size: -; J gene: TRBJ1-1; V gene: TRBV14; CDR3 protein: CASSQDMTGIKGTEAFF; CDR3 DNA: TGTGCCAGCAGCCAAGATATGACAGGCATTAAGGGGACTGAAGCTTTCTTT